This T cell receptor (beta chain) is from a study of blood T cell repertoires in COVID-19. Study-wide context: Donors in the United States, Italy and Spain gave samples during acute or convalescent COVID-19. PBMCs, B-cell-depleted T cells, or T cells were the source of the cDNA or gDNA that made up the material.

The V gene lost 0 bases and the J gene lost 5 bases, with 10 bases spanning the gap. CDR1 LGHNT and CDR2 FRNRAP come from the germline V gene. The CDR3 loop spans 15 amino acids. Authors' analysis steps: From reference gene primer amplification, estimates of nucleated cell counts were derived. Profiling relied on immunoSEQ multiplex PCR, and the TCRdb table lists in-frame clones only, not all of them. V and J calls and clone size are given by that table; D and trimming were obtained from the DNA. The sample lists some 99,000 clones, just under 90% occurring once. This clone was observed a single time.

V usage is TRBV12-5 and J usage is TRBJ1-4, with D tentatively TRBD1 (5 bases). This TCR derives from a human donor in a cohort sampled during active COVID-19. The sample consisted of peripheral blood. DNA for the CDR3: TGTGCTAGTGGTTTGGTAACAGGCGCGAATGAAAAACTGTTTTTT. Its translation: CASGLVTGANEKLFF.